This T cell receptor beta chain was captured in a study of blood T cell repertoires in COVID-19. The overall study: Sample material is recorded as cDNA or gDNA derived from T cells, B-cell-depleted T cells, or PBMCs.

Generated by immunoSEQ multiplex PCR, the TCRdb table keeps only in-frame clones and is missing some. Here the sample spans 39,000 or so clones, nearly 90% being singletons. The CDR3 spans 16 residues. This sequence was found in a human donor in a cohort sampled during active COVID-19. Material for sequencing was peripheral blood. The rearrangement links TRBV21-1 to TRBJ2-7; TRBD2, as called in the table, went unchecked against the DNA. TRBV21-1 constitutes a pseudogene. The CDR3 loop is CASSSGTSGDSYEQYF. DNA of the CDR3: TGTGCCAGCAGCAGTGGGACTAGCGGGGACTCCTACGAGCAGTACTTC.